The sequence of this T cell receptor beta chain was determined in a study of Ad26.COV2.S vaccination and SARS-CoV-2 variants. Study overall: Dosing was one shot or two shots 56 days apart.

Clones were sequenced by immunoSEQ multiplex PCR, and TCRdb holds only the in-frame ones, with some missing. Counted here are more than 300,000 clones, 85% to 90% occurring once; the ten biggest clones make up approximately 5%. Trimming at V came to 1 base and at J to 2 bases, leaving 9 bases not matched to a gene. The CDR3 is 18 amino acids. Germline loops: CDR1 KGHSH, CDR2 LQKENI. General study points: TCR breadth and depth analyses may have underestimated total T cell responses. Comparable non-spike TCR breadth was observed in vaccine and placebo recipients.

Treatment described: over 15 received Ad26.COV2.S at low or high dose, single or two shots; about 5 received placebo; per-sample allocation not given. Day 63 following the first vaccine or placebo injection was when the samples were taken. With respect to this clone: Its cognate antigen is unknown.

The clonotype was recovered from a person aged 18-65 years who received the Ad26.COV2.S COVID-19 vaccine or a placebo. This specimen consisted of peripheral blood, obtained in a trial of Ad26.COV2.S vaccine versus placebo. The chain combines TRBV18 with TRBJ2-1; 9 bases align to TRBD2. CDR3: CASSPLRAGGATYNEQFF. CDR3 nucleotide sequence: TGTGCCAGCTCACCACTCAGAGCGGGGGGAGCTACCTACAATGAGCAGTTCTTC.